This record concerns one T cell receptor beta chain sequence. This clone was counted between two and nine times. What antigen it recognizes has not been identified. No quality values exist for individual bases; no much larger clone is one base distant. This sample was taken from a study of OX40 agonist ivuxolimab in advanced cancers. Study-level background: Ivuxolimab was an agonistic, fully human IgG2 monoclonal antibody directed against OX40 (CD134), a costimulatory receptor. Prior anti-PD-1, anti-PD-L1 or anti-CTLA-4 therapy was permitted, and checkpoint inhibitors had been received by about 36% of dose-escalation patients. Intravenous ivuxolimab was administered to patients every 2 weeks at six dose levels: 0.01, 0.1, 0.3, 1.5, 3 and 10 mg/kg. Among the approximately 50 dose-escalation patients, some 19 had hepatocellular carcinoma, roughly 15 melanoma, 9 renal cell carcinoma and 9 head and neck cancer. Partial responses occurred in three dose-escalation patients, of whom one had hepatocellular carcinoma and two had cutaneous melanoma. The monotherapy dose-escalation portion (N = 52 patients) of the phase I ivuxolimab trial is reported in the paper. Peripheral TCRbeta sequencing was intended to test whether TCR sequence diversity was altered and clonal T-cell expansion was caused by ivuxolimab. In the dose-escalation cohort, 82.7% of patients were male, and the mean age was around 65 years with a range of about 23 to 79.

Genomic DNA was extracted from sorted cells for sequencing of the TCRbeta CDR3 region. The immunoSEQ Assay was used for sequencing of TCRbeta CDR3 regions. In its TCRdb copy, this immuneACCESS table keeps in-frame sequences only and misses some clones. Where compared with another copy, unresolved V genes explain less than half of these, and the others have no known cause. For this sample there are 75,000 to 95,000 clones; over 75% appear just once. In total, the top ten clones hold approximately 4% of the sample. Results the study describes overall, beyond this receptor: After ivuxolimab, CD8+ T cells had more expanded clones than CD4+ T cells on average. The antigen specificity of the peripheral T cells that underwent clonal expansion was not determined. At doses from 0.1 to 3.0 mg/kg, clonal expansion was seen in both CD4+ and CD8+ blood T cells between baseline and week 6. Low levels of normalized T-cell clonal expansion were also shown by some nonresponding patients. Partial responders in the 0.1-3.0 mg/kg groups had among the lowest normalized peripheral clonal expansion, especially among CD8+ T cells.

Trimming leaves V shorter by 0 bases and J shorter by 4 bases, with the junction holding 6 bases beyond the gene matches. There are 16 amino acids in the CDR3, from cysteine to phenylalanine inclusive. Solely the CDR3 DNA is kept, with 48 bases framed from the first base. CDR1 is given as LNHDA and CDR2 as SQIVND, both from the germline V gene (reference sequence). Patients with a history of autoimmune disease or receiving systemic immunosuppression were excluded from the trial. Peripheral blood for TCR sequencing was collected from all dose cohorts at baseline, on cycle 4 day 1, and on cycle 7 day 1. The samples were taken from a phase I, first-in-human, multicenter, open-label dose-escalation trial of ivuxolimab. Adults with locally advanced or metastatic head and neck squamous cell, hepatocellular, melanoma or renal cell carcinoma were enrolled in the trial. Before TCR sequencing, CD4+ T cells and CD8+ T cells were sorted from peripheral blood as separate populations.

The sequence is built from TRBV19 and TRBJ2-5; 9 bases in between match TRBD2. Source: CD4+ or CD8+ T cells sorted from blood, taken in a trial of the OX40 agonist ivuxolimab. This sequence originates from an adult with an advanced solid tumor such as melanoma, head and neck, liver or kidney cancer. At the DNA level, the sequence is TGTGCCAGTAGTATAGATAGTAGCGGGAGAAGAGAGACCCAGTACTTC. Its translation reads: CASSIDSSGRRETQYF.